This T cell receptor (beta chain) was captured in a study of blood T cell repertoires in COVID-19. Study overall: Donors in the United States, Italy and Spain gave samples during acute or convalescent COVID-19. From T cells, B-cell-depleted T cells, or PBMCs came the material, which was cDNA or gDNA.

Per the original data handling: Reference gene primer amplification in the assay estimated nucleated cell counts. Assay: immunoSEQ multiplex PCR; the TCRdb copy retains only in-frame clones and omits some. V, J and clone size derive from that table, while D and trimming were established from the DNA sequence. The sample comprises about 100,000 clones, roughly nine tenths of which are singletons, and 2% to 2.5% rests with the top ten. With 6 bases removed from V and 1 base from J, the gap between germline ends came to 10 bases. Looked up from germline, CDR1 is WSHSY and CDR2 is SAAADI. The CDR3 consists of 14 residues.

The specimen sequenced was peripheral blood. The chain couples TRBV10-2 to TRBJ1-5; D possibly corresponds to TRBD1 (6 bases). The TCR sequence derives from a man aged 45-65 years with active COVID-19. In DNA, the CDR3 is TGCGCCAGCAGGTCGCAGGGGAGCAATCAGCCCCAGCATTTT. Its translation is CASRSQGSNQPQHF.